This T cell receptor (beta chain) was retrieved from a study of T cell responses to AZD1222 COVID-19 vaccine. For the study at large: Researchers grouped second doses given at about 4 or about 12 weeks into one pool.

Of note for this clone: The antigen remains undetermined.

Points from the study as a whole: Baseline seropositives among AZD1222 recipients totaled only five or six. The peak T cell response came first, and repertoires were sampled only after it. The sample set comprised mostly white British donors with more females, and clonal diversity was possibly underestimated.

Repertoires were generated with immunoSEQ multiplex PCR, while TCRdb's copy carries only in-frame clones and drops some. Found here are about 130,000 clones, roughly 90% of them singletons; the top ten hold 1.9%. The CDR3 totals 17 residues. Losses at the gene ends were 2 bases for V and 2 bases for J; bases not matched to a gene: 8. CDR1 is SGHAT, CDR2 FQNNGV, per germline. The sample in question was peripheral blood, obtained on day 0 of AZD1222 vaccination. The origin of this receptor is an adult in good health. The chain joins TRBV11-2 to TRBJ1-4; the match to TRBD1 covers 7 bases. The CDR3 is CASSLFGEGQTNEKLFF. DNA for the CDR3: TGTGCCAGCAGCTTATTTGGCGAGGGACAGACTAATGAAAAACTGTTTTTT.